The source of this TCR beta chain is a study of T-cell reconstitution after alpha-beta-depleted transplantation in children. It was with unique molecular identifiers that the TCRbeta library was prepared. TCRdb re-called the PCR reads through MiXCR, storing one row per CDR3 protein. The table has just under 550,000 distinct CDR3 sequences, approximately 16% seen once. The junction had 4 bases not matched to a gene; V was cut back by 7 bases and J by 1 base. CDR3 length: 14 residues. The sequence derives from a human donor who donated a stem cell graft to a child with acute lymphoblastic leukemia. The material sequenced was PBMCs from the stem cell graft donor, taken from the stem cell graft. The J gene is TRBJ2-3, the V gene TRBV12-3 or TRBV12-4; 8 bases agree with TRBD2. The CDR3 loop is CASTRSGGTDTQYF. CDR3 DNA sequence: TGTGCCAGCACCCGTAGCGGGGGCACAGATACGCAGTATTTT.